The 12 T cell receptor beta chains given below trace back to one sample, sequenced in a study of cytomegalovirus exposure and HLA in healthy donors listed by TCRdb under 2017. Libraries were prepared through the immunoSEQ multiplex PCR assay. TCRdb's version of the immuneACCESS table is confined to in-frame rearrangements and falls short of the full clone set. An unresolved V gene accounts for under half of the shortfall where checked; the remainder is of unknown origin. This sample has fewer than 200,000 clones in its table, and around nine tenths of those were observed once. 2.7% of the sample goes to the ten largest clones. The sample taken for sequencing was PBMCs. All receptors derive from a man younger than 35 in good health and CMV-seropositive.

This sequence joins TRBV4-3 and TRBJ2-5; 9 nucleotides align to TRBD1. Per the germline V gene, CDR1 is LGHNA and CDR2 is YSLEER. CDR3 length: 18 residues. Trimming at V came to 0 bases and at J to 5 bases, leaving 13 bases not matched to a gene. The CDR3 loop reads CASSQDYAATGGGETQYF. The CDR3 coding sequence is TGCGCCAGCAGCCAAGATTACGCGGCGACAGGGGGAGGGGAGACCCAGTACTTC.

V is TRBV18 and J is TRBJ2-3; D possibly corresponds to TRBD1 (6 bases). The V gene lost 3 bases and the J gene lost 2 bases, with 18 bases spanning the gap. This CDR3 is built from 17 residues. Germline lookup yields CDR1 KGHSH and CDR2 LQKENI. CDR3 amino acids: CASSPIQGNRATDTQYF. CDR3 DNA sequence: TGTGCCAGCTCACCTATCCAGGGGAATAGAGCCACAGATACGCAGTATTTT. Together with reference TRBV18 and TRBJ2-3, the CDR3 gives the full variable domain: NAGVMQNPRHLVRRRGQEARLRCSPMKGHSHVYWYRQLPEEGLKFMVYLQKENIIDESGMPKERFSAEFPKEGPSILRIQQVVRGDSAAYFCASSPIQGNRATDTQYFGPGTRLTVL.

The chain is built from TRBV13 and TRBJ1-2; the D is unclear. V shed 5 bases and J shed 0 bases, with 10 bases lying between them. This CDR3 is built from 14 residues. The germline CDR1 and CDR2 sequences are PRHDT and FYEKMQ (reference sequence). The CDR3 loop reads CASSPGGPNYGYTF. The CDR3 nucleotides are TGTGCCAGCAGCCCCGGCGGGCCTAACTATGGCTACACCTTC.

The chain joins TRBV15 to TRBJ1-2; a weak D match, TRBD1 (5 bases). The germline CDR1 and CDR2 sequences are LNHNV and YYDKDF (reference sequence). This CDR3 contains 15 residues. Trimming took 0 bases from V and 0 from J, leaving 8 bases between them. CDR3 nucleotides: TGTGCCACCAGCAGAGAGGACACAGCTAACTATGGCTACACCTTC. It yields the protein CATSREDTANYGYTF.

The chain links TRBV11-3 to TRBJ2-1, with 7 bases matching TRBD2. Germline CDR1 and CDR2: SGHNT and YENEEA. V lost 5 bases to trimming and J lost 0 bases; unmatched junction nucleotides: 7. This CDR3 spans 16 amino acids. In DNA, the CDR3 is TGTGCCAGCAGCCTTACTAGCGTAAGCTCCTACAATGAGCAGTTCTTC. Protein sequence: CASSLTSVSSYNEQFF.

The chain joins TRBV5-1 to TRBJ1-2; TRBD1 might be the D (5 bases). Germline assignment: CDR1 SGHRS and CDR2 YFSETQ. The CDR3 consists of 17 residues. Trimming shortened V by 0 bases and J by 2 bases, and 17 bases separated the two germline ends. CDR3 loop: CASSLGTLLGVNYGYTF. For the CDR3, the DNA is TGCGCCAGCAGCTTGGGGACCCTTTTAGGGGTAAACTATGGCTACACCTTC.

The J gene is TRBJ2-7, the V gene TRBV4-3; possible D gene TRBD1, 7 bases. CDR3 length: 17 residues. Germline V gene data show CDR1 as LGHNA and CDR2 as YSLEER. V lost 4 bases and J lost 0, with 19 bases in between. The CDR3 region has the DNA TGCGCCAGCAGCCCTACAGGGGTGCAGGGGGGCTCCTACGAGCAGTACTTC. It translates to CASSPTGVQGGSYEQYF.

The V and J genes are TRBV4-3 and TRBJ2-3; TRBD2 matches 9 bases. The CDR3 loop spans 17 amino acids. The V gene end was trimmed by 1 base and the J gene end by 4 bases; junction bases not matched to a gene: 9. Looked up from germline, CDR1 is LGHNA and CDR2 is YSLEER. The CDR3: CASSQVLGSGGADTQYF. In DNA, the CDR3 is TGCGCCAGCAGCCAAGTTTTGGGTAGCGGGGGTGCAGATACGCAGTATTTT.

The gene calls are TRBV12-2 and TRBJ2-3; TRBD2, the table's D call, was not compared with the DNA. TRBV12-2 is assigned pseudogene status. The CDR3 is 19 amino acids. The CDR3 bases are TGTGCAAGTCGCTTAGCGTGGACTAGCGGGAGTTTCCCCACAGATACGCAGTATTTT. The encoded protein is CASRLAWTSGSFPTDTQYF.

The rearrangement links TRBV27 to TRBJ2-7; 7 positions match TRBD1. The V segment lost 4 bases and the J segment 4 bases; nucleotides outside the gene matches: 13. Germline V CDR1 and CDR2: MNHEY, SMNVEV (reference sequence). CDR3 length: 16 amino acids. The CDR3 here is CASSSNTGQSSYEQYF. CDR3 sequence (DNA): TGTGCCAGCAGTTCTAATACGGGACAGAGTTCGTACGAGCAGTACTTC.

This chain connects TRBV4-2 to TRBJ1-5; 7 bases agree with TRBD1. The germline V gene encodes CDR1 LGHNA and CDR2 YNFKEQ. Germline trimming cut 3 bases from V and 6 bases from J; bases unmatched to any gene: 8. The CDR3 loop spans 15 amino acids. CDR3 coding DNA: TGTGCCAGCAGCCAGTTAACAGGGGCGAGTCAGCCCCAGCATTTT. It codes for CASSQLTGASQPQHF.

This chain uses TRBV5-6 with TRBJ2-3, with D perhaps TRBD2 (5 bases). The V and J ends lost 7 bases and 0 bases respectively, with 12 bases between them. Germline V gene lookup returns CDR1 SGHDT and CDR2 YYEEEE. The CDR3 sequence is 14 residues long. Written as DNA, the CDR3 is TGTGCCAGCCGCCTGAGCGGTAGCACAGATACGCAGTATTTT. It specifies CASRLSGSTDTQYF.